This entry is about one T cell receptor beta chain. TCRdb's copy holds only in-frame clones and misses some; the assay was immunoSEQ multiplex PCR. This table holds tens of thousands of clones, approximately 88% found once. This entry belongs to a study of blood T cell repertoires in COVID-19. Overall study: From T cells, B-cell-depleted T cells, or PBMCs came the material, which was cDNA or gDNA.

The length of the CDR3 is 14 residues. The J segment lost 5 bases and the V segment lost 5 bases, leaving 9 bases of the junction unmatched. Germline assignment: CDR1 MNHEY and CDR2 SVGAGI. Patients of the Seattle cohort, enrolled during active infection, were followed longitudinally. The chain links TRBV6-5 to TRBJ2-7; 7 bases are a match to TRBD1. This clonotype originated in an older woman with COVID-19, enrolled during active disease. The sequencing input was peripheral blood. The CDR3 region is CASSTREGGDEQYF. Here the CDR3 DNA reads TGTGCCAGCAGTACGAGGGAAGGGGGCGACGAGCAGTACTTC.